A single sample is the source of the 3 T cell receptor beta chains below, sequenced in a study of a mutant IDH1 vaccine in newly diagnosed glioma. As to time point: week 35, safety follow-up. Alongside topical imiquimod, each dose of vaccine comprised 300 ug of mutant IDH1 20-mer peptide. TCRdb's table, derived via immunoSEQ multiplex PCR, lists solely in-frame clones and lacks some. The profile shows about 50,000 clones, roughly 92% of them singletons. Their recognized antigens are unknown. The sample consisted of PBMCs, taken from a glioma patient whose treatment included an IDH1 peptide vaccine. Receptors were obtained from a man between 45 and 60 years old with glioma.

The gene calls are TRBV19 and TRBJ2-6; TRBD1 agrees at 9 bases. Germline V gives CDR1 LNHDA, CDR2 SQIVND (reference sequence). This CDR3 comprises 16 residues. V dropped 7 bases and J dropped 4; count of bases not matched to a gene: 8. The CDR3: CASTRTGAAGANVLTF. CDR3 DNA: TGTGCCAGTACCCGGACAGGGGCAGCAGGGGCCAACGTCCTGACTTTC. The whole variable domain, filled in from reference TRBV19 and TRBJ2-6, reads DGGITQSPKYLFRKEGQNVTLSCEQNLNHDAMYWYRQDPGQGLRLIYYSQIVNDFQKGDIAEGYSVSREKKESFPLTVTSAQKNPTAFYLCASTRTGAAGANVLTFGAGSRLTVL.

This chain links TRBV4-1 with TRBJ2-1; TRBD1 is a possible D gene (6 bases). CDR1 and CDR2 (germline): MGHRA, YSYEKL. CDR3 length: 11 residues. V gave up 3 bases and J gave up 10 bases, with 7 bases separating them. CDR3 region: CASSQGAEQFF. The CDR3, as DNA: TGCGCCAGCAGCCAGGGGGCAGAGCAGTTCTTC.

The chain carries TRBV9 and TRBJ2-5, with TRBD2 matching 8 bases. Germline CDR1 is SGDLS and CDR2 is YYNGEE. The CDR3 loop spans 14 amino acids. Unmatched junction bases numbered 5, after V lost 2 bases and J lost 5 bases. CDR3 in amino acids: CASSVGGGLETQYF. The CDR3 nucleotides read TGTGCCAGCAGCGTGGGCGGGGGGCTGGAGACCCAGTACTTC.